This T cell receptor beta chain was observed in a study of technical replicates of blood from several donors. The method was immunoSEQ multiplex PCR; TCRdb's version includes in-frame clones alone and lacks a portion of them. This table holds 45,000 to 60,000 clones, 85% to 90% found once. V dropped 1 base and J dropped 8; count of bases not matched to a gene: 8. Germline CDR1 reads LGHNA; CDR2 reads YNFKEQ. The CDR3 has 14 amino acids. The specimen sequenced was PBMCs. This receptor was obtained from a human donor in good health. Some clones in this sample may be carry-over from other donors' samples. V is TRBV4-2 and J is TRBJ2-7; TRBD1 matches at 7 bases. The CDR3 DNA sequence: TGTGCCAGCAGCCAAGCCGGGACAGATTCTCAGCAGTACTTC. Translating it yields CASSQAGTDSQQYF.